This T cell receptor beta chain was found in a study of cytomegalovirus exposure and HLA in healthy donors. The CDR3 is 12 residues long. V was trimmed by 2 bases and J by 8 bases, leaving 7 bases between them. Germline V gives CDR1 LGHNA, CDR2 YNFKEQ. The PCR was carried out with 60 Vbeta primers and 13 Jbeta primers. Libraries were prepared by immunoSEQ multiplex PCR; TCRdb keeps only in-frame clonotypes and omits some of them. The table includes nearly 100,000 clones, 70% to 80% detected once. This clone was detected once. The sequence derives from an older woman in good health and CMV-seropositive. What was sequenced was PBMCs. V usage is TRBV4-2 and J usage is TRBJ2-1; D is unresolved. The CDR3 region is CASSQYSHEQFF. CDR3 sequence (DNA): TGTGCCAGCAGCCAATATAGCCATGAGCAGTTCTTC.